The 25 T cell receptor beta chains below come from one sample, sequenced in a study of T-cell reconstitution after alpha-beta-depleted transplantation in children. This sample's TCRbeta library carried unique molecular identifier barcodes. Via MiXCR, TCRdb re-called the PCR reads, giving one row per CDR3 protein. The sample records about 590,000 distinct CDR3 sequences, 10% to 15% being singletons. Material: PBMCs, mostly from graft donor cells, obtained 360 days after TCRalphabeta/CD19-depleted stem cell transplant. All receptors come from a male patient between 10 and 17 years old who had a stem cell transplant for acute myeloid leukemia, so the T cells may come from the graft donor.

This clonotype was observed a few times. The chain is built from TRBV14 and TRBJ2-5, with D hard to call. Trimming left V 4 bases short and J 4 bases short, with 16 bases between. CDR3 length: 15 amino acids. The V gene's germline CDR1 is SGHDN and CDR2 FVKESK. This CDR3 is CASSPRIAVGETQYF. Here the CDR3 DNA reads TGTGCCAGCAGCCCAAGAATCGCGGTCGGAGAGACCCAGTACTTC.

This clonotype was seen at least ten times. The chain couples TRBV12-3 or TRBV12-4 to TRBJ2-1, with 8 bases identical to TRBD2. With 3 bases clipped from V and 0 bases from J, the junction kept 1 base outside the gene matches. The CDR3 totals 15 residues. CDR3 DNA: TGTGCCAGCAGTTTCCTAGCGGGCTCCTACAATGAGCAGTTCTTC. As protein: CASSFLAGSYNEQFF.

This clonotype was counted ten times or more. This chain links TRBV29-1 with TRBJ2-1; D call uncertain. The V end was cut by 4 bases, the J end by 7 bases, with 14 bases between. The CDR3 is 13 amino acids. The germline CDR1 and CDR2 sequences are SQVTM and ANQGSEA. In DNA, the CDR3 is TGCAGCGTTGCCCAAACGGCAGCTAATGAGCAGTTCTTC. Protein sequence: CSVAQTAANEQFF.

The chain combines TRBV15 with TRBJ2-1, with D unresolved. In germline, CDR1 is LNHNV, CDR2 YYDKDF (reference sequence). Trimming took off 1 base at V and 0 bases at J, with 25 bases between the two ends. This CDR3 comprises 21 residues. CDR3 protein: CATSRVSLIRILWSSYNEQFF. The CDR3 DNA reads TGTGCCACCAGCAGAGTTAGCCTGATCAGAATTTTATGGAGCTCCTACAATGAGCAGTTCTTC.

The chain links TRBV29-1 to TRBJ2-1, with TRBD2 matching 8 bases. In germline, CDR1 is SQVTM, CDR2 ANQGSEA. The CDR3 sequence is 15 residues long. After removal of 1 base from V and 1 base from J, the junction contained 3 bases not matched to a gene. The CDR3 DNA follows: TGCAGCGTTGAAGCTAGCGGGTTTTCCTACAATGAGCAGTTCTTC. Protein sequence: CSVEASGFSYNEQFF.

The sample holds a few counts of this clonotype. CDR3 nucleotides: TGTGCCAGCAGCCTCGGGAGGGCTAGCGGGATAAGCTCCTACAATGAGCAGTTCTTC. Its translation is CASSLGRASGISSYNEQFF. The gene calls are TRBV11-2 and TRBJ2-1, with 9 bases that match TRBD2. The CDR3 sequence is 19 residues long. Unmatched junction bases numbered 14, after V lost 5 bases and J lost 0 bases. The germline V gene encodes CDR1 SGHAT and CDR2 FQNNGV.

This clonotype was seen ten or more times. The chain joins TRBV20-1 to TRBJ2-1; D is perhaps TRBD2 (5 bases). The CDR3 consists of 12 residues. Trimming removed 1 base at V and 6 bases at J, with 7 bases between. Germline V gives CDR1 DFQATT, CDR2 SNEGSKA (reference sequence). The CDR3 DNA sequence: TGCAGTGCTAGAGGGCTAGCCAATGAGCAGTTCTTC. Protein product: CSARGLANEQFF.

The V gene is TRBV7-9, the J gene TRBJ2-7; 8 nucleotides align to TRBD2. There are 14 residues in the CDR3. Germline V gives CDR1 SEHNR, CDR2 FQNEAQ (reference sequence). With 8 bases clipped from V and 1 base from J, the junction kept 7 bases outside the gene matches. For the CDR3, the DNA is TGTGCCAGCGCCGTGAGCGGGAGATCCTACGAGCAGTACTTC. This translates into CASAVSGRSYEQYF.

This clonotype came up a few times. The rearrangement links TRBV28 to TRBJ1-5, with 7 nucleotides matching TRBD1. The CDR3 runs 16 residues. Looked up from germline, CDR1 is MDHEN and CDR2 is SYDVKM. Unmatched junction bases numbered 9, after V lost 7 bases and J lost 0 bases. This CDR3 reads CASIRDSVYSNQPQHF. CDR3 nucleotide sequence: TGTGCCAGCATCCGGGACAGTGTCTATAGCAATCAGCCCCAGCATTTT.

This clonotype was recorded a few times. The chain links TRBV18 to TRBJ2-1; D is possibly TRBD2 (6 bases). The germline V and J ends were trimmed by 3 bases and 10 bases, with 16 bases remaining between them. The CDR3 runs to 14 residues. Germline lookup yields CDR1 KGHSH and CDR2 LQKENI. In nucleotides, the CDR3 is TGTGCCAGCTCACCCGACGTAGGAGGGGAAGAGCAGTTCTTC. Its translation: CASSPDVGGEEQFF.

The chain combines TRBV20-1 with TRBJ1-2; no clear D. V gave up 1 base and J gave up 5 bases, with 20 bases separating them. The length of the CDR3 is 16 residues. Germline V gene sequence: CDR1 DFQATT, CDR2 SNEGSKA (reference sequence). The CDR3 sequence: CSARALSKSSPYGYTF. DNA of the CDR3: TGCAGTGCTAGAGCCCTCTCGAAGTCCTCTCCATATGGCTACACCTTC.

Only a few counts were recorded for this clonotype. The CDR3 region has the DNA TGTGCCAGCAGACCAAGGGGACTAGCAATATACGAGCAGTACTTC. Protein product: CASRPRGLAIYEQYF. This rearrangement joins TRBV25-1 to TRBJ2-7, with 9 nucleotides matching TRBD2. Germline V CDR1 and CDR2: MGHDK, SYGVNS. The CDR3 length is 15 residues. With V trimmed by 6 bases and J by 4 bases, 10 bases remained unmatched.

Only a few counts were recorded for this clonotype. The rearrangement uses TRBV20-1 and TRBJ1-2; D is unresolved. The CDR3 is 14 residues long. Germline CDR1 reads DFQATT; CDR2 reads SNEGSKA (reference sequence). V gave up 0 bases and J gave up 0 bases, with 8 bases separating them. CDR3 DNA: TGCAGTGCTAGAGATGGCCGTTCTAACTATGGCTACACCTTC. Its protein is CSARDGRSNYGYTF.

This clonotype was seen a handful of times. The chain combines TRBV5-1 with TRBJ2-7; D remains ambiguous. The V and J ends lost 0 bases and 1 base respectively, with 8 bases between them. CDR3 length: 14 amino acids. Germline loops: CDR1 SGHRS, CDR2 YFSETQ. The CDR3 loop is CASSLADGSYEQYF. As DNA, the CDR3 is TGCGCCAGCAGCTTGGCCGACGGATCCTACGAGCAGTACTTC. The variable domain in full, with the rest retrieved from reference TRBV5-1 and TRBJ2-7, is KAGVTQTPRYLIKTRGQQVTLSCSPISGHRSVSWYQQTPGQGLQFLFEYFSETQRNKGNFPGRFSGRQFSNSRSEMNVSTLELGDSALYLCASSLADGSYEQYFGPGTRLTVT.

This clonotype has just a few counts. CDR3 in amino acids: CASSQGSTVNNEQFF. The CDR3 DNA sequence: TGTGCCAGCAGCCAGGGCAGCACTGTTAACAATGAGCAGTTCTTC. The chain recombines TRBV3-1 with TRBJ2-1; D gene unclear. V was shortened by 3 bases and J by 5 bases, with 14 bases between the two germline ends. This CDR3 comprises 15 residues. Germline V CDR1 and CDR2: LGHDT, YNNKEL (reference sequence).

This clonotype was picked up many times. The J gene is TRBJ2-1, the V gene TRBV20-1, with 9 bases identical to TRBD2. In germline, CDR1 is DFQATT, CDR2 SNEGSKA (reference sequence). The junction had 6 bases not matched to a gene; V was cut back by 7 bases and J by 8 bases. The CDR3 runs to 12 residues. DNA of the CDR3: TGCAGTGAGGAGATAGCGGGAGATGAGCAGTTCTTC. Protein product: CSEEIAGDEQFF.

Ten or more counts support this clonotype. CDR3 amino acids: CASSLGTWAETQYF. DNA for the CDR3: TGTGCCAGCAGCTTAGGGACGTGGGCAGAGACCCAGTACTTC. This chain joins TRBV7-9 and TRBJ2-5; no clear D gene. V was trimmed by 1 base and J by 4 bases, leaving 10 bases between them. This CDR3 region has 14 residues. Germline CDR1 reads SEHNR; CDR2 reads FQNEAQ (reference sequence).

The chain employs TRBV4-3 and TRBJ2-7; perhaps TRBD2 as D (6 bases). Germline V lookup: CDR1 LGHNA, CDR2 YSLEER. The V end was cut by 4 bases, the J end by 2 bases, with 21 bases between. The CDR3 sequence is 17 residues long. Here the CDR3 DNA reads TGCGCCAGCAGCCGTTATGGTACGGGAGAAGGCCCCTACGAGCAGTACTTC. Protein sequence: CASSRYGTGEGPYEQYF.

The rearrangement joins TRBV4-3 to TRBJ2-5, with D possibly TRBD1 on 6 matching bases. V shed 1 base and J shed 5 bases, with 17 bases lying between them. This CDR3 is 16 amino acids long. Germline assignment: CDR1 LGHNA and CDR2 YSLEER. The CDR3 here is CASSQGNNPRGETQYF. The CDR3 coding sequence is TGCGCCAGCAGCCAAGGCAACAACCCGAGGGGGGAGACCCAGTACTTC.

Many counts were recorded for this clonotype. V usage is TRBV12-3 or TRBV12-4 and J usage is TRBJ2-2; 9 bases are shared with TRBD2. Trimming at V came to 1 base and at J to 3 bases, leaving 3 bases not matched to a gene. This CDR3 contains 16 residues. The CDR3 sequence is CASSLELAGDTGELFF. The CDR3 nucleotides read TGTGCCAGCAGTTTAGAGTTAGCGGGAGACACCGGGGAGCTGTTTTTT.

This clonotype was detected a few times. The chain combines TRBV6-6 with TRBJ2-1, with 12 bases lining up with TRBD2. Trimming removed 10 bases from V and 9 bases from J; junction bases left unmatched: 7. Germline-derived CDR1 and CDR2 are MNHNY and SVGAGI (reference sequence). The CDR3 extends over 13 amino acids. This CDR3 is CAITLAGGGEQFF. CDR3 DNA sequence: TGTGCCATCACCCTAGCGGGAGGGGGTGAGCAGTTCTTC.

The V gene is TRBV3-1, the J gene TRBJ2-1, with D uncertain. This CDR3 contains 19 residues. Germline V gene data show CDR1 as LGHDT and CDR2 as YNNKEL (reference sequence). V gave up 0 bases and J gave up 4 bases, with 22 bases separating them. The CDR3 loop reads CASSQDKVFGLPTYNEQFF. The DNA of the CDR3 is TGTGCCAGCAGCCAAGATAAAGTCTTCGGGCTGCCCACATACAATGAGCAGTTCTTC.

The rearrangement uses TRBV18 and TRBJ2-7; TRBD2 agrees at 7 bases. The CDR3 totals 11 residues. Germline V lookup: CDR1 KGHSH, CDR2 LQKENI. V lost 8 bases and J lost 4; bases outside the gene matches: 2. This chain's CDR3 is CASAGDYEQYF. The CDR3 DNA reads as TGTGCCAGCGCGGGGGATTACGAGCAGTACTTC.

The chain links TRBV12-3 or TRBV12-4 to TRBJ2-1; 15 positions match TRBD2. The ends lost 3 bases at V and 4 bases at J; junction bases unmatched: 7. There are 18 residues in the CDR3. For the CDR3, the DNA is TGTGCCAGCAGTTTCCGGACTAGCGGGAGGGCCGAATACAATGAGCAGTTCTTC. This encodes CASSFRTSGRAEYNEQFF.

This clonotype was seen only a few times. The J gene is TRBJ2-3, the V gene TRBV6-6, with no clear D. Between the trimmed V and J ends, which lost 5 bases and 7 bases, there was a span of 10 bases. The germline gives CDR1 MNHNY, CDR2 SVGAGI (reference sequence). This CDR3 contains 12 residues. CDR3 region: CASSLLSHTQYF. As DNA, the CDR3 is TGTGCCAGCAGTCTCCTCTCGCATACGCAGTATTTT.